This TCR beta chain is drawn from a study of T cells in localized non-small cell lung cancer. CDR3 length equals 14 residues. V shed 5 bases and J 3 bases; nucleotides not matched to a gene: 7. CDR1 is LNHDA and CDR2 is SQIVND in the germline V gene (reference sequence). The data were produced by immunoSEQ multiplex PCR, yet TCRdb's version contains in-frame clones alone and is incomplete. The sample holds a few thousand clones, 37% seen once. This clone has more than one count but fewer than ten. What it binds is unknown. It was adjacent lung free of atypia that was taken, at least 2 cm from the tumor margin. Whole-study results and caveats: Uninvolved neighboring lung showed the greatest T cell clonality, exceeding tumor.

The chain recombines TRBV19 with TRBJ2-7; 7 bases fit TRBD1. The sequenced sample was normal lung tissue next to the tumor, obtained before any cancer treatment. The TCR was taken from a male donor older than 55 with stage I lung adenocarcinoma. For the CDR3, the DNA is TGTGCCAGTAGTTCGACAGGGCCCAACTACGAGCAGTACTTC. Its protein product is CASSSTGPNYEQYF.